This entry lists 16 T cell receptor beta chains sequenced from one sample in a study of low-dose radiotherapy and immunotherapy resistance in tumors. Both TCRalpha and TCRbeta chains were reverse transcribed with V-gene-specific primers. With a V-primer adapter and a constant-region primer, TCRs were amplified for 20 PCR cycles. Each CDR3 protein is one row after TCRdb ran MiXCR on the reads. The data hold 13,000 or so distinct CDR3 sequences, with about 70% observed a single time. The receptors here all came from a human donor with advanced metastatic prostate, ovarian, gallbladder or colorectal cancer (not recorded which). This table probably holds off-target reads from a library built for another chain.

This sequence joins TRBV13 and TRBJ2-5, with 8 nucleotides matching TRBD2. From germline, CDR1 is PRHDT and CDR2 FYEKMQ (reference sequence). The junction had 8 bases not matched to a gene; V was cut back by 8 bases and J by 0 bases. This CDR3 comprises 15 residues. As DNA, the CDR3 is TGTGCCAGCTACGGGAGTAGCGGGGACCAAGAGACCCAGTACTTC. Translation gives CASYGSSGDQETQYF.

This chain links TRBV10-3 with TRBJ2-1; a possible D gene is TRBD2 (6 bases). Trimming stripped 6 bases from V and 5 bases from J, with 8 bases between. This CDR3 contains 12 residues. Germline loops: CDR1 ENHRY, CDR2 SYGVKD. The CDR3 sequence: CAISREDNEQFF. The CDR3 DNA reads TGTGCCATCAGCAGGGAGGACAATGAGCAGTTCTTC.

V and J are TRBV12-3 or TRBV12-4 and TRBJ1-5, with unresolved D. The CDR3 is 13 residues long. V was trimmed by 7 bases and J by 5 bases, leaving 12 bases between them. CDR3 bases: TGTGCCAGCACCACGGCGGGTGATCAGCCCCAGCATTTT. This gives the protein CASTTAGDQPQHF.

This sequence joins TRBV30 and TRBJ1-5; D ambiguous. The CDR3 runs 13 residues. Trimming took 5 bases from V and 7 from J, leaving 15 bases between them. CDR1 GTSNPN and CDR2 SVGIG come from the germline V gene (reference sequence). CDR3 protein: CAWASSLEQPQHF. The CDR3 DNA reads TGTGCCTGGGCCTCGAGCCTTGAACAGCCCCAGCATTTT.

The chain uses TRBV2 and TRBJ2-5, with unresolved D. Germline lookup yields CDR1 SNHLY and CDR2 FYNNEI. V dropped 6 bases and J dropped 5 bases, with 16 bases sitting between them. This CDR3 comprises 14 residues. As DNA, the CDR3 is TGTGCCAGCAGCGTCGGACCCGAGCGCGAGACCCAGTACTTC. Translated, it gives CASSVGPERETQYF.

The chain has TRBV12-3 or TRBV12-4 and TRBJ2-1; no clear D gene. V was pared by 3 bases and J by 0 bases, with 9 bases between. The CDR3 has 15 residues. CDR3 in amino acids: CASSLMWGSYNEQFF. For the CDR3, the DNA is TGTGCCAGCAGTTTGATGTGGGGCTCCTACAATGAGCAGTTCTTC.

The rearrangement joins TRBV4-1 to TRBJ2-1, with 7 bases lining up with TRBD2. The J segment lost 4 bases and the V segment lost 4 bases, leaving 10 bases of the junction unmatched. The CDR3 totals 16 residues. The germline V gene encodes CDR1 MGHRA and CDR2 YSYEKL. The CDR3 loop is CASSPRGTSVYNEQFF. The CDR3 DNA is TGCGCCAGCAGCCCCCGGGGCACTAGCGTTTACAATGAGCAGTTCTTC.

CDR3 DNA: TGTGCCAGCATTGGAAACAGGGCTAATTCACCCCTCCACTTT. Amino acids: CASIGNRANSPLHF. This sequence joins TRBV2 and TRBJ1-6; D perhaps matches TRBD1 (6 bases). The germline V gene has CDR1 SNHLY and CDR2 FYNNEI. The ends were cut back, 7 bases at V and 6 bases at J, with 13 bases in the middle. This CDR3 is 14 amino acids long.

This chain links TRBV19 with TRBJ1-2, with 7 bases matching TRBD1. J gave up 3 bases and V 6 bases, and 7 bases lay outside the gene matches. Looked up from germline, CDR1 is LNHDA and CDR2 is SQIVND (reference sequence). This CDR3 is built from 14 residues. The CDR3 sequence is CASSPTGWDYGYTF. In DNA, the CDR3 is TGTGCCAGTAGCCCGACAGGGTGGGACTATGGCTACACCTTC.

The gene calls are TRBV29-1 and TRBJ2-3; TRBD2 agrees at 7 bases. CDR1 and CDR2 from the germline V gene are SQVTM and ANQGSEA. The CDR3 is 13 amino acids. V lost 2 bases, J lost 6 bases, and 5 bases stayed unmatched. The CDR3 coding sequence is TGCAGCGTTGAACGAGCGGGGCGGGATACGCAGTATTTT. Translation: CSVERAGRDTQYF.

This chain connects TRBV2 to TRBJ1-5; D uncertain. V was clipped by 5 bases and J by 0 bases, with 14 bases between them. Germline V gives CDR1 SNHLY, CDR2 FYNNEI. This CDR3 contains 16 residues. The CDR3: CASSLQQTYSNQPQHF. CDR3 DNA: TGTGCCAGCAGTCTGCAGCAGACCTATAGCAATCAGCCCCAGCATTTT. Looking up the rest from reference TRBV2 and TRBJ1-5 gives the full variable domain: EPEVTQTPSHQVTQMGQEVILRCVPISNHLYFYWYRQILGQKVEFLVSFYNNEISEKSEIFDDQFSVERPDGSNFTLKIRSTKLEDSAMYFCASSLQQTYSNQPQHFGDGTRLSIL.

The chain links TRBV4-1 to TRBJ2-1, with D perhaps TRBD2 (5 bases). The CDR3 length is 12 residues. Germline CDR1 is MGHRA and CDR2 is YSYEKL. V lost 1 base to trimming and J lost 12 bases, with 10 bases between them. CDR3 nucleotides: TGCGCCAGCAGCCAAGGCTCAGCGGCGCAGTTCTTC. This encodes CASSQGSAAQFF.

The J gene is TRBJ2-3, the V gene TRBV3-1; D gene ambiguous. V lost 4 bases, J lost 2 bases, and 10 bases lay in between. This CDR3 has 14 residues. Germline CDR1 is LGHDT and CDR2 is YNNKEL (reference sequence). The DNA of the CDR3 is TGTGCCAGCAGCCCCTCCTTGAACACAGATACGCAGTATTTT. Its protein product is CASSPSLNTDTQYF.

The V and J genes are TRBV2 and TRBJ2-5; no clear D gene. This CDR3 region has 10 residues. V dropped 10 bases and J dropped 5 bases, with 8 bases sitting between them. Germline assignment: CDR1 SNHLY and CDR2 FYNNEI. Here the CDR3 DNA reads TGTGCCACCCTTAAGGAGACCCAGTACTTC. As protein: CATLKETQYF.

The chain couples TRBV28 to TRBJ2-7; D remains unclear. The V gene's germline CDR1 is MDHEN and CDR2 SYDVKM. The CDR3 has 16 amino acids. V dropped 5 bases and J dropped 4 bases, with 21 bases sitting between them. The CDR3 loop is CASSASYTLLGYEQYF. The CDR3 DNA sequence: TGTGCCAGCAGTGCGTCGTACACTCTTTTGGGTTACGAGCAGTACTTC.

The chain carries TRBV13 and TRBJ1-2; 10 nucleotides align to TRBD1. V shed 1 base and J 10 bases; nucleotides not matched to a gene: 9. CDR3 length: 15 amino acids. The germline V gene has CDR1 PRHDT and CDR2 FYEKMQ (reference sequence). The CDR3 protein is CASSLDPGQGTDYTF. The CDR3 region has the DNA TGTGCCAGCAGCTTAGATCCGGGACAGGGGACTGACTACACCTTC.